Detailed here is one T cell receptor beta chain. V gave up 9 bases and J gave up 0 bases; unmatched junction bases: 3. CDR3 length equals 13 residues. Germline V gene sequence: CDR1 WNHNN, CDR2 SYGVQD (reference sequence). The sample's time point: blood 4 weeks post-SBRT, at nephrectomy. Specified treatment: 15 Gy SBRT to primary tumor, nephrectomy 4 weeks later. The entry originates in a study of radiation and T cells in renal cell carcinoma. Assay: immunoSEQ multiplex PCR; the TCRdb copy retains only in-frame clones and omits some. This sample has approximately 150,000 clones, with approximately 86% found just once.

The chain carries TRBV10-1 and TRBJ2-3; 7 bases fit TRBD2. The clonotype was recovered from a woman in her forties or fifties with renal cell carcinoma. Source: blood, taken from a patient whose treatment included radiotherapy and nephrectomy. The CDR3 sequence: CARRGESTDTQYF. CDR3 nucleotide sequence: TGCGCCAGACGGGGGGAGAGCACAGATACGCAGTATTTT.